A single sample is the source of the 27 T cell receptor beta chains below, sequenced in a study of spatial heterogeneity in lung cancer. One entry per CDR3 protein results from TCRdb running MiXCR on the 5' RACE reads. Of 40,000 or so distinct CDR3 sequences in the sample, more than 4.5% were seen once. Time point indicated: sample taken at primary tumor resection. Here the sequenced sample was PBMCs, taken at surgery. The origin of the receptors is a female donor with early-stage non-small cell lung cancer.

This clonotype showed up many times. The chain couples TRBV5-1 to TRBJ2-7, with D tentatively TRBD1 (6 bases). Germline V gives CDR1 SGHRS, CDR2 YFSETQ. The CDR3 covers 14 residues. Deletions cut 0 bases from V and 6 bases from J, with 13 bases between. The CDR3 nucleotides are TGCGCCAGCAGCTTGGACAGGGCTATGGGCGAGCAGTACTTC. Protein product: CASSLDRAMGEQYF.

The sample holds many counts of this clonotype. This chain uses TRBV5-4 with TRBJ2-3, with D possibly TRBD1 on 5 matching bases. The CDR3 is made up of 15 amino acids. Deletions cut 5 bases from V and 0 bases from J, with 13 bases between. Looked up from germline, CDR1 is SGHNT and CDR2 is YYREEE (reference sequence). CDR3 loop: CASSRQFASTDTQYF. CDR3 sequence (DNA): TGTGCCAGCAGTCGACAGTTCGCTAGCACAGATACGCAGTATTTT.

The sample holds many counts of this clonotype. The chain links TRBV9 to TRBJ1-3, with D unclear. The CDR3 runs to 14 residues. The germline V gene has CDR1 SGDLS and CDR2 YYNGEE. V was clipped by 0 bases and J by 4 bases, with 8 bases between them. In nucleotides, the CDR3 is TGTGCCAGCAGCGTAGGTAACACCGGAAACACCATATATTTT. It codes for CASSVGNTGNTIYF.

This clonotype appeared many times. The V and J genes are TRBV10-3 and TRBJ2-1; TRBD2 might be the D (5 bases). Trimming removed 6 bases at V and 7 bases at J, with 16 bases between. The CDR3 is made up of 14 amino acids. Germline CDR1 is ENHRY and CDR2 is SYGVKD. This CDR3 reads CAIRPGMDGNEQFF. CDR3 nucleotides: TGTGCCATCAGGCCCGGGATGGATGGTAATGAGCAGTTCTTC.

There are a few counts of this clonotype. The chain joins TRBV6-5 to TRBJ1-4, with D tentatively TRBD1 (5 bases). Germline V gene lookup returns CDR1 MNHEY and CDR2 SVGAGI. The V end was cut by 5 bases, the J end by 3 bases, with 7 bases between. This CDR3 has 13 amino acids. The CDR3 DNA is TGTGCCAGCAGTGGGGCTCCTAATGAAAAACTGTTTTTT. This codes for CASSGAPNEKLFF.

This clonotype was detected ten times or more. V is TRBV14 and J is TRBJ2-2; D is unclear. This CDR3 contains 14 residues. V was cut by 1 base and J by 6 bases, with 9 bases left in between. Germline loops: CDR1 SGHDN, CDR2 FVKESK. CDR3 amino acids: CASSQAILAGELFF. The CDR3 DNA reads TGTGCCAGCAGCCAAGCTATCCTGGCCGGGGAGCTGTTTTTT.

In this sample, this clonotype turned up many times. The chain uses TRBV3-1 and TRBJ1-4, with unresolved D. CDR1 is LGHDT, CDR2 YNNKEL, per germline (reference sequence). V lost 4 bases to trimming and J lost 8 bases, with 14 bases between them. This CDR3 comprises 14 residues. CDR3 sequence: CASSPSSSGEKLFF. CDR3 nucleotide sequence: TGTGCCAGCAGCCCTAGTTCGTCAGGCGAAAAACTGTTTTTT.

This clonotype was found many times. The CDR3 bases are TGCGCCAGCAGCCAGGCTCCGATAGGGACCCTCCACTTT. Residues: CASSQAPIGTLHF. J is TRBJ1-6 and V is TRBV5-1; D gene ambiguous. The length of the CDR3 is 13 residues. Germline V CDR1 and CDR2: SGHRS, YFSETQ. The ends were cut back, 4 bases at V and 14 bases at J, with 16 bases in the middle. Supplemented by reference TRBV5-1 and TRBJ1-6, the full variable domain reads KAGVTQTPRYLIKTRGQQVTLSCSPISGHRSVSWYQQTPGQGLQFLFEYFSETQRNKGNFPGRFSGRQFSNSRSEMNVSTLELGDSALYLCASSQAPIGTLHFGNGTRLTVT.

This clonotype was detected only a few times. The V call is TRBV6-2 or TRBV6-3, the J call TRBJ2-1; 8 bases agree with TRBD2. The trim removed 7 bases at V and 9 bases at J, leaving 14 bases unmatched. CDR1 is MNHEY and CDR2 is SVGEGT in the germline V gene. CDR3 length: 15 amino acids. The CDR3: CASTLDGGGLSEQFF. The DNA of the CDR3 is TGTGCCAGCACCCTTGACGGGGGGGGACTGAGTGAGCAGTTCTTC.

This clonotype was found many times. The genes are TRBV6-2 or TRBV6-3 and TRBJ1-2; a possible D gene is TRBD1 (5 bases). This CDR3 has 12 residues. Germline values: CDR1 MNHEY, CDR2 SVGEGT. V lost 6 bases to trimming and J lost 9 bases, with 14 bases between them. The CDR3 DNA is TGTGCCAGCAGCCCCGGGACTTCCAGCTACACCTTC. Its translation: CASSPGTSSYTF.

This clonotype showed up many times. The chain employs TRBV5-5 and TRBJ1-2; tentative D call: TRBD1 (5 bases). This CDR3 has 19 amino acids. Germline V CDR1 and CDR2: SGHKS, YYEKEE (reference sequence). V gave up 5 bases and J gave up 3 bases, with 29 bases separating them. The CDR3 nucleotides read TGTGCCAGCAGGCGTGGGTCCCTAGTCCTGGGGGTCAAGGACTATGGCTACACCTTC. It yields the protein CASRRGSLVLGVKDYGYTF.

This clonotype is large within its sample. The chain joins TRBV28 to TRBJ2-7; 7 bases map to TRBD1. With V trimmed by 5 bases and J by 3 bases, 13 bases remained unmatched. The CDR3 is 16 residues long. CDR1 is MDHEN, CDR2 SYDVKM, per germline. The CDR3 reads CASSPLLRAGGYEQYF. The CDR3 bases are TGTGCCAGCAGTCCCCTCTTAAGGGCAGGGGGCTACGAGCAGTACTTC.

The gene calls are TRBV29-1 and TRBJ2-1, with a possible D match to TRBD1 (6 bases). Trimming took 4 bases from V and 7 from J, leaving 14 bases between them. Germline CDR1 reads SQVTM; CDR2 reads ANQGSEA. The CDR3 has 13 residues. The CDR3 loop reads CSVAGQSLNEQFF. CDR3 DNA: TGCAGCGTTGCCGGACAGTCTTTAAATGAGCAGTTCTTC.

This clonotype was seen at least ten times. The chain combines TRBV29-1 with TRBJ1-2; 10 bases line up with TRBD1. The CDR3 extends over 15 amino acids. Per the germline V gene, CDR1 is SQVTM and CDR2 is ANQGSEA. Trimming took 3 bases from V and 4 from J; bases not matched to a gene: 8. In DNA, the CDR3 is TGCAGCGTTGAGGACCGGGACAGGGGCGCCTATGGCTACACCTTC. The encoded protein is CSVEDRDRGAYGYTF.

Ten or more counts support this clonotype. V and J are TRBV7-9 and TRBJ2-3, with a possible D match to TRBD2 (6 bases). The CDR3 extends over 18 amino acids. The germline CDR1 and CDR2 sequences are SEHNR and FQNEAQ (reference sequence). V was cut by 2 bases and J by 0 bases, with 18 bases left in between. DNA of the CDR3: TGTGCCAGCAGCTTAAAGATACCGGGACTGACTAGCACAGATACGCAGTATTTT. It codes for CASSLKIPGLTSTDTQYF.

This clonotype was found many times. The chain uses TRBV12-3 or TRBV12-4 and TRBJ2-5; D not certain. The germline V and J ends were trimmed by 2 bases and 3 bases, with 7 bases remaining between them. The CDR3 contains 13 residues. The CDR3 nucleotides are TGTGCCAGCAGTTTACGTGCAGAAGAGACCCAGTACTTC. Amino acids: CASSLRAEETQYF.

This clonotype was observed at least ten times. V usage is TRBV11-2 and J usage is TRBJ1-1; D is ambiguous. Trimming shortened V by 0 bases and J by 2 bases, and 10 bases separated the two germline ends. The CDR3 is 15 residues long. Germline loops: CDR1 SGHAT, CDR2 FQNNGV. The CDR3 sequence is CASSLEQFKNTEAFF. CDR3 in DNA: TGTGCCAGCAGCTTAGAACAGTTTAAAAACACTGAAGCTTTCTTT.

The chain links TRBV5-1 to TRBJ1-1, with 7 bases aligning to TRBD1. Looked up from germline, CDR1 is SGHRS and CDR2 is YFSETQ. This CDR3 is built from 13 residues. V gave up 1 base and J gave up 3 bases; unmatched junction bases: 0. Written as DNA, the CDR3 is TGCGCCAGCAGCTTGACAGGGGACACTGAAGCTTTCTTT. Amino acids: CASSLTGDTEAFF.

The sample holds many counts of this clonotype. The chain links TRBV12-3 or TRBV12-4 to TRBJ2-1; D uncertain. The CDR3 is 12 residues long. V was shortened by 1 base and J by 10 bases, with 8 bases between the two germline ends. Here the CDR3 DNA reads TGTGCCAGCAGTTTAGAGGGCCCGGAGCAGTTCTTC. Amino acid sequence: CASSLEGPEQFF.

This clonotype was counted many times. The rearrangement joins TRBV20-1 to TRBJ1-1; D might be TRBD1 (6 bases). CDR3 length: 14 residues. Germline CDR1 reads DFQATT; CDR2 reads SNEGSKA (reference sequence). The V end lost 5 bases, the J end lost 5 bases, and 18 bases lay between the germline ends. CDR3 residues: CSAPTRGVDTEAFF. The CDR3 nucleotides are TGCAGTGCTCCCACCAGGGGAGTGGATACTGAAGCTTTCTTT.

This clonotype occurred a few times. This chain uses TRBV20-1 with TRBJ2-1; D gene unclear. CDR1 and CDR2 (germline): DFQATT, SNEGSKA (reference sequence). The V and J ends lost 0 bases and 10 bases respectively, with 25 bases between them. The CDR3 runs to 17 residues. The CDR3 loop is CSARDLGRVSADREQFF. The CDR3 DNA reads as TGCAGTGCTAGAGATCTGGGAAGGGTCAGTGCGGATAGGGAGCAGTTCTTC.

There are many counts of this clonotype. V is TRBV20-1 and J is TRBJ1-1; 8 positions agree with TRBD1. CDR3 length: 15 residues. Trimming cost V 6 bases and J 1 base; bases outside gene matches: 10. In germline, CDR1 is DFQATT, CDR2 SNEGSKA (reference sequence). CDR3 nucleotides: TGCAGTGCCCGACCTCCGGGACAGGCGAACACTGAAGCTTTCTTT. Translated, it gives CSARPPGQANTEAFF.

CDR3 DNA sequence: TGTGCCAGCAGCTTAGTTGTTGGGGGGCCAGGAAACACCATATATTTT. Translating it yields CASSLVVGGPGNTIYF. The chain uses TRBV7-6 and TRBJ1-3; D is possibly TRBD1 (6 bases). Germline CDR1 and CDR2: SGHVS and FNYEAQ. The CDR3 length is 16 residues. Deletions cut 1 base from V and 4 bases from J, with 14 bases between.

Notes on this clonotype: Just one base apart from a much larger clone, this may be a read error. V and J are TRBV28 and TRBJ2-5; the D gene is possibly TRBD2 (5 bases). The CDR3 covers 12 residues. CDR1 MDHEN and CDR2 SYDVKM come from the germline V gene. CDR3 amino acids: CASSWTQGTQYF. In DNA, the CDR3 is TGTGCCAGCAGTTGGACTCAAGGGACCCAGTACTTC.

In this sample, this clonotype turned up many times. The chain carries TRBV7-6 and TRBJ1-6; D is unresolved. This CDR3 region has 16 residues. Trimming cost V 3 bases and J 0 bases, with 9 bases left between them. CDR1 SGHVS and CDR2 FNYEAQ come from the germline V gene. Here the CDR3 reads CASSLTELSYNSPLHF. CDR3 DNA sequence: TGTGCCAGCAGCTTGACGGAACTCTCCTATAATTCACCCCTCCACTTT.

In its sample, this clonotype was seen many times. The chain couples TRBV28 to TRBJ1-6, with a weak D call TRBD1 (6 bases). Germline assignment: CDR1 MDHEN and CDR2 SYDVKM. Trimming took off 5 bases at V and 7 bases at J, with 12 bases between the two ends. The CDR3 consists of 14 residues. This chain's CDR3 is CASSNPGVNSPLHF. The CDR3 nucleotides read TGTGCCAGCAGTAATCCAGGGGTGAATTCACCCCTCCACTTT. The full variable domain, rest sourced from reference TRBV28 and TRBJ1-6, is DVKVTQSSRYLVKRTGEKVFLECVQDMDHENMFWYRQDPGLGLRLIYFSYDVKMKEKGDIPEGYSVSREKKERFSLILESASTNQTSMYLCASSNPGVNSPLHFGNGTRLTVT.

This clonotype was detected many times. The V gene is TRBV10-1, the J gene TRBJ1-1; 7 bases are a match to TRBD1. This CDR3 comprises 13 residues. The ends lost 7 bases at V and 3 bases at J; junction bases unmatched: 5. Germline lookup yields CDR1 WNHNN and CDR2 SYGVQD (reference sequence). CDR3 in amino acids: CASTRQGDTEAFF. The CDR3 nucleotides are TGCGCCAGCACCCGACAGGGCGACACTGAAGCTTTCTTT.